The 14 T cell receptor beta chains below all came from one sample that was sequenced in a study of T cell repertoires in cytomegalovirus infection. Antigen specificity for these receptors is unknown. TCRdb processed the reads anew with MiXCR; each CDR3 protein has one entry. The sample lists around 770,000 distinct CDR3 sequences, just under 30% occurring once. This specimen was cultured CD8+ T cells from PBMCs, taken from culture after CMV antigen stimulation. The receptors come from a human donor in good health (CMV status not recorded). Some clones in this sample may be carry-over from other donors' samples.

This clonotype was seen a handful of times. This CDR3 is CASSLYETPGETQYF. The CDR3 nucleotides are TGTGCCAGCAGTTTATACGAGACGCCTGGAGAGACCCAGTACTTC. The rearrangement uses TRBV27 and TRBJ2-5; no definite D call. The CDR3 covers 15 residues. CDR1 and CDR2 from the germline V gene are MNHEY and SMNVEV (reference sequence). Trimming took off 1 base at V and 4 bases at J, with 13 bases between the two ends.

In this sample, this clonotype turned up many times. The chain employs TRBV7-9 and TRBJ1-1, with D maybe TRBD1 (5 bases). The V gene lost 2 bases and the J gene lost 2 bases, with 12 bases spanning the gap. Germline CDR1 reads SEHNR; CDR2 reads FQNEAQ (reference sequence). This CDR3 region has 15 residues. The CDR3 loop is CASSLRGDRNTEAFF. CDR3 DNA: TGTGCCAGCAGCTTACGGGGGGACCGCAACACTGAAGCTTTCTTT.

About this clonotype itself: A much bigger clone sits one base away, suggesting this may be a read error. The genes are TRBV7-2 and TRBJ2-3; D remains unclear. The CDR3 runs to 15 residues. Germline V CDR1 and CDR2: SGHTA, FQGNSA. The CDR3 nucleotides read TGTGCCAACAGCTTAACCATCAATGCCGCAGATACGCAGTATTTT. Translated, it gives CANSLTINAADTQYF.

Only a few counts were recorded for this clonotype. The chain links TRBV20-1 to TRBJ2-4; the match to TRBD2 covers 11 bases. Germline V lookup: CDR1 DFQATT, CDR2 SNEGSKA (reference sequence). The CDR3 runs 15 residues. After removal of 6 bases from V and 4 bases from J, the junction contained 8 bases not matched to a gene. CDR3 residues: CSARGASGGKNIQYF. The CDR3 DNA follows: TGCAGTGCCCGGGGGGCTAGCGGGGGGAAAAACATTCAGTACTTC.

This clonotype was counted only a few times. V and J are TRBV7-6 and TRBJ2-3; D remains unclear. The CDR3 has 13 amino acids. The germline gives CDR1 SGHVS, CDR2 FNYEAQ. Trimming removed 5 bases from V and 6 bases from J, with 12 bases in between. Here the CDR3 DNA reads TGTGCCAGCAGCCTAGACCTTCTGGATACGCAGTATTTT. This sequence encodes CASSLDLLDTQYF.

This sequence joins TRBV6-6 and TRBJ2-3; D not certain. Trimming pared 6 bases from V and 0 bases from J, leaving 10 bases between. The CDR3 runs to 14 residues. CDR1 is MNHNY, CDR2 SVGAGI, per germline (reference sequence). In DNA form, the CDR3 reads TGTGCCAGCAGCTCCCTATTTAGCACAGATACGCAGTATTTT. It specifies CASSSLFSTDTQYF.

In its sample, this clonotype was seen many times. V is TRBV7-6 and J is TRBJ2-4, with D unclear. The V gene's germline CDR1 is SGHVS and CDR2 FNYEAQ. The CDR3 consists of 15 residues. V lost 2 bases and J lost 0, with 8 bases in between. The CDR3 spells CASSLTTVAKNIQYF. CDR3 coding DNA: TGTGCCAGCAGCTTAACGACGGTAGCCAAAAACATTCAGTACTTC.

CDR3 protein: CASSMDRVGINEQFF. CDR3 nucleotides: TGTGCCAGCAGTATGGACAGGGTAGGAATCAATGAGCAGTTCTTC. The J gene is TRBJ2-1, the V gene TRBV27, with 8 positions matching TRBD1. The CDR3 runs to 15 residues. J lost 6 bases, V lost 5 bases, and 9 bases had no gene match. In germline, CDR1 is MNHEY, CDR2 SMNVEV (reference sequence).

This chain's CDR3 is CATSAGENTEAFF. The CDR3 region has the DNA TGTGCCACCAGTGCCGGCGAAAACACTGAAGCTTTCTTT. The chain uses TRBV24-1 and TRBJ1-1, with no clear D. This CDR3 has 13 amino acids. V was clipped by 5 bases and J by 2 bases, with 8 bases between them. CDR1 is KGHDR, CDR2 SFDVKD, per germline.

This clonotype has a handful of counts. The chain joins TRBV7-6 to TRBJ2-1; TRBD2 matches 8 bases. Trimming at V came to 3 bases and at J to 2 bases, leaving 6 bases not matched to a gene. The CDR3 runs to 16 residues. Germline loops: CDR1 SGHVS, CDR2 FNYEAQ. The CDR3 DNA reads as TGTGCCAGCAGCTTTAAACTAGCGGACCCCTACAATGAGCAGTTCTTC. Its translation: CASSFKLADPYNEQFF.

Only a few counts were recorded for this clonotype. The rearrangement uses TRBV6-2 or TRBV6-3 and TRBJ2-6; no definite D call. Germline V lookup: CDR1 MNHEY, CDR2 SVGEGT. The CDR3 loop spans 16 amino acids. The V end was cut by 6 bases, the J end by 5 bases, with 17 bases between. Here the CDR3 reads CASSPAGSSWANVLTF. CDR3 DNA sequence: TGTGCCAGCAGCCCGGCAGGATCCTCGTGGGCCAACGTCCTGACTTTC.

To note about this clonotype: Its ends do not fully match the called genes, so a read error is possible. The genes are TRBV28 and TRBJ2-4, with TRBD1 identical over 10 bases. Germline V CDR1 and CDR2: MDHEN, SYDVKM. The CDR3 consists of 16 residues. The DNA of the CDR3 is TGTGCCAACAGTTTTTGGGACAGGGGATCAAGAGACATTCAGTACTTC. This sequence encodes CANSFWDRGSRDIQYF.

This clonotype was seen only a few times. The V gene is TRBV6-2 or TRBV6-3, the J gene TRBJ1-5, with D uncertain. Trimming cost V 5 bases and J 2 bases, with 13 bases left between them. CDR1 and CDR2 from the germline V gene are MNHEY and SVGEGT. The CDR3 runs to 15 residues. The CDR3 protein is CASSINRAGNQPQHF. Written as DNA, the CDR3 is TGTGCCAGCAGTATAAATAGGGCGGGCAATCAGCCCCAGCATTTT.

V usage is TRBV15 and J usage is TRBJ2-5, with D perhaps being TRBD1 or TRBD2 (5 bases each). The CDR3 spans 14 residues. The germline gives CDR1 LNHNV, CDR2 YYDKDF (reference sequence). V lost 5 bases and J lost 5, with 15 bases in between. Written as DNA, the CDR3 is TGTGCCACCAGCGATCGGGACGTCCTTGAGACCCAGTACTTC. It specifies CATSDRDVLETQYF.